What follows are 7 T cell receptor beta chains derived from one specimen sequenced in a study of blood T cell repertoires in COVID-19. Assay used: immunoSEQ multiplex PCR; TCRdb lists only in-frame clones, some missing. Among roughly 200,000 clones listed, 70% to 90% were seen once. Sequenced: peripheral blood. These TCRs come from a woman in her forties who had recovered from COVID-19.

CDR3 nucleotide sequence: TGTGCCAGCAGCTTAGTCACTAGCGGGGCTAATGAGCAGTTCTTC. It translates to CASSLVTSGANEQFF. The chain has TRBV11-1 and TRBJ2-1; 10 bases are a match to TRBD2. V gave up 1 base and J gave up 7 bases; unmatched junction bases: 4. Germline CDR1 reads SGHAT; CDR2 reads FQDESV (reference sequence). The CDR3 sequence is 15 residues long.

This clone has only a few counts. CDR3 sequence reads: CASRFMGSKIAGELFF. The CDR3 region has the DNA TGTGCCAGTCGTTTCATGGGCAGCAAGATCGCCGGGGAGCTGTTTTTT. V usage is TRBV19 and J usage is TRBJ2-2; D is undetermined. V was pared by 8 bases and J by 6 bases, with 22 bases between. The CDR3 runs to 16 residues. Germline CDR1 is LNHDA and CDR2 is SQIVND (reference sequence). Drawing the rest from reference TRBV19 and TRBJ2-2, the complete variable domain is DGGITQSPKYLFRKEGQNVTLSCEQNLNHDAMYWYRQDPGQGLRLIYYSQIVNDFQKGDIAEGYSVSREKKESFPLTVTSAQKNPTAFYLCASRFMGSKIAGELFFGEGSRLTVL.

This chain links TRBV5-1 with TRBJ2-7; 7 positions match TRBD2. Losses at the gene ends were 1 base for V and 6 bases for J; bases not matched to a gene: 7. The CDR3 extends over 14 amino acids. The germline gives CDR1 SGHRS, CDR2 YFSETQ. CDR3 sequence (DNA): TGCGCCAGCAGCTTGTACGGGATAGCGGGCGAGCAGTACTTC. Translation gives CASSLYGIAGEQYF.

The rearrangement links TRBV5-1 to TRBJ2-2, with TRBD2 as a possible D gene (6 bases). The CDR3 contains 18 residues. The ends were cut back, 0 bases at V and 1 base at J, with 16 bases in the middle. Germline CDR1 is SGHRS and CDR2 is YFSETQ. This chain's CDR3 is CASSLAWVGRENTGELFF. The DNA of the CDR3 is TGCGCCAGCAGCTTGGCTTGGGTAGGGCGGGAGAACACCGGGGAGCTGTTTTTT.

The chain uses TRBV11-3 and TRBJ2-3, with 11 bases identical to TRBD2. The CDR3 spans 17 residues. Germline-derived CDR1 and CDR2 are SGHNT and YENEEA. V dropped 5 bases and J dropped 5; count of bases not matched to a gene: 12. The CDR3, as DNA: TGTGCCAGCAGCCCCGGGACTAGCGGTGGGCTGGGAGATACGCAGTATTTT. Its protein is CASSPGTSGGLGDTQYF.

Of note for this clone: The conserved phenylalanine or tryptophan normally closing the CDR3 is absent here, so this likely arose from a read error. The DNA is left out, because the CDR3 cannot be placed on it with certainty; the CDR3 is given as TCRdb lists it. The CDR3 region is CASSKTSRPQQAL. The rearrangement uses TRBV21-1 and TRBJ2-3; the table calls TRBD1, which could not be checked here. TRBV21-1 is a pseudogene segment. The CDR3 is 13 amino acids in total, end residues counted.

The V gene is TRBV28, the J gene TRBJ1-2; possibly TRBD1 for D (5 bases). This CDR3 has 14 amino acids. CDR1 and CDR2 from the germline V gene are MDHEN and SYDVKM. The germline V and J ends were trimmed by 10 bases and 5 bases, with 20 bases remaining between them. The CDR3 coding sequence is TGTGCCACCTTAAGGGAGGGGCGCCGATATGGCTACACCTTC. It encodes CATLREGRRYGYTF.